The 27 T cell receptor beta chains given below trace back to one sample, sequenced in a study of control samples from healthy donors and cancer patients. Libraries were prepared by immunoSEQ multiplex PCR; TCRdb keeps only in-frame clonotypes and omits some of them. Of tens of thousands of clones listed, approximately 90% are singletons. Material for sequencing was blood. Receptors originate from a woman between 65 and 79 years old in good health.

V and J are TRBV6-6 and TRBJ2-2; D not resolved. V lost 6 bases and J 8 bases, leaving 19 bases between the germline ends. From germline, CDR1 is MNHNY and CDR2 SVGAGI (reference sequence). CDR3 length: 15 amino acids. CDR3 amino acids: CASSPGDSKRGELFF. CDR3 in DNA: TGTGCCAGCAGCCCCGGAGACTCGAAGAGGGGGGAGCTGTTTTTT.

This sequence joins TRBV2 and TRBJ1-1; perhaps TRBD1 as D (5 bases). V was pared by 6 bases and J by 0 bases, with 14 bases between. The CDR3 has 15 residues. CDR1 is SNHLY and CDR2 is FYNNEI in the germline V gene. In DNA, the CDR3 is TGTGCCAGCAGGGCCGAGGGGCGGGTGAACACTGAAGCTTTCTTT. As protein: CASRAEGRVNTEAFF.

This chain uses TRBV9 with TRBJ2-2, with a weak D call TRBD2 (5 bases). CDR1 and CDR2 (germline): SGDLS, YYNGEE. The V end was cut by 2 bases, the J end by 6 bases, with 20 bases between. CDR3 length equals 17 residues. The CDR3 loop is CASSVSPALTGSGELFF. CDR3 coding DNA: TGTGCCAGCAGCGTCAGCCCAGCACTAACGGGGTCCGGGGAGCTGTTTTTT. Based on the CDR3 plus reference TRBV9 and TRBJ2-2, the full variable domain is DSGVTQTPKHLITATGQRVTLRCSPRSGDLSVYWYQQSLDQGLQFLIQYYNGEERAKGNILERFSAQQFPDLHSELNLSSLELGDSALYFCASSVSPALTGSGELFFGEGSRLTVL.

J is TRBJ1-2 and V is TRBV16; D might be TRBD1 (5 bases). Trimming removed 0 bases from V and 4 bases from J, with 12 bases in between. The CDR3 runs 15 residues. Germline CDR1 and CDR2: KGHSY and FQNENV. The CDR3: CASSQSGAGSYGYTF. CDR3 DNA sequence: TGTGCCAGCAGCCAATCGGGTGCAGGGTCCTATGGCTACACCTTC.

The rearrangement joins TRBV6-5 to TRBJ2-5, with a tentative D call TRBD1 (6 bases). Per germline, CDR1 MNHEY and CDR2 SVGAGI. The length of the CDR3 is 14 residues. V lost 0 bases and J 5 bases, leaving 10 bases between the germline ends. CDR3 sequence reads: CASSYSSRGETQYF. The DNA of the CDR3 is TGTGCCAGCAGTTACTCGAGCAGGGGCGAGACCCAGTACTTC.

This clone was observed once. The chain joins TRBV5-1 to TRBJ1-5; weak D call: TRBD1 (5 bases). The CDR3 spans 15 residues. V lost 0 bases, J lost 6 bases, and 13 bases lay in between. Germline V gene sequence: CDR1 SGHRS, CDR2 YFSETQ. This CDR3 is CASSLEGALGQPQHF. CDR3 coding DNA: TGCGCCAGCAGCTTGGAAGGGGCCCTTGGTCAGCCCCAGCATTTT.

This clone showed up just a few times. The chain employs TRBV28 and TRBJ1-1; no clear D. This CDR3 region has 12 residues. The V end lost 8 bases, the J end lost 0 bases, and 7 bases lay between the germline ends. The germline V gene has CDR1 MDHEN and CDR2 SYDVKM. CDR3 sequence: CASRSMNTEAFF. The CDR3 DNA follows: TGTGCCAGCCGTTCCATGAACACTGAAGCTTTCTTT.

This chain joins TRBV6-5 and TRBJ2-6; D call uncertain. V was pared by 5 bases and J by 0 bases, with 8 bases between. The CDR3 length is 15 residues. Germline assignment: CDR1 MNHEY and CDR2 SVGAGI. The CDR3 reads CASSPRLSGANVLTF. The CDR3 nucleotides read TGTGCCAGCAGTCCCAGACTCTCTGGGGCCAACGTCCTGACTTTC.

This clone has just one count. The V call is TRBV5-1, the J call TRBJ1-4, with 10 bases fitting TRBD1. This CDR3 is built from 16 residues. Germline trimming cut 4 bases from V and 8 bases from J; bases unmatched to any gene: 11. Germline loops: CDR1 SGHRS, CDR2 YFSETQ. The CDR3 DNA sequence: TGCGCCAGCAGCCTAATTCCCGGGACAGGGGACGAAAAACTGTTTTTT. As protein: CASSLIPGTGDEKLFF.

V is TRBV20-1 and J is TRBJ1-1; D remains ambiguous. Between the trimmed V and J ends, which lost 5 bases and 3 bases, there was a span of 4 bases. The CDR3 consists of 10 residues. Germline CDR1 and CDR2: DFQATT and SNEGSKA (reference sequence). The CDR3 here is CSARDTEAFF. The CDR3 bases are TGCAGTGCTCGTGACACTGAAGCTTTCTTT.

This clone has only one observation. V usage is TRBV6-5 and J usage is TRBJ1-2, with D maybe TRBD1 (6 bases). The germline V and J ends were trimmed by 7 bases and 4 bases, with 13 bases remaining between them. The CDR3 covers 13 residues. Germline V CDR1 and CDR2: MNHEY, SVGAGI. CDR3 loop: CASTPGASYGYTF. CDR3 DNA sequence: TGTGCCAGCACCCCGGGGGCCTCCTATGGCTACACCTTC.

This clone appeared a single time. The rearrangement joins TRBV2 to TRBJ1-2, with D possibly matching TRBD1 (6 bases). Germline CDR1 is SNHLY and CDR2 is FYNNEI. Between the trimmed V and J ends, which lost 8 bases and 4 bases, there was a span of 11 bases. The CDR3 consists of 12 residues. CDR3 in amino acids: CASSGQIYGYTF. The CDR3 DNA follows: TGTGCCAGCTCAGGACAGATCTATGGCTACACCTTC.

The rearrangement joins TRBV30 to TRBJ2-1; TRBD1 matches 7 bases. This CDR3 region has 16 residues. Germline CDR1 GTSNPN, CDR2 SVGIG (reference sequence). V lost 1 base and J lost 1; bases outside the gene matches: 7. As DNA, the CDR3 is TGTGCCTGGAGTGACCGAGACAGGGCTTCCTACAATGAGCAGTTCTTC. Amino acid sequence: CAWSDRDRASYNEQFF.

The rearrangement uses TRBV5-6 and TRBJ2-2, with TRBD1 identical over 10 bases. V lost 3 bases, J lost 7 bases, and 12 bases stayed unmatched. Germline V gene lookup returns CDR1 SGHDT and CDR2 YYEEEE. The length of the CDR3 is 17 residues. As DNA, the CDR3 is TGTGCCAGCAGCTCTCCATCCGGGACAGGGGCGAACGGGGAGCTGTTTTTT. It specifies CASSSPSGTGANGELFF.

V and J are TRBV3-1 (or the pseudogene TRBV3-2) and TRBJ2-4; 12 bases are shared with TRBD2. The length of the CDR3 is 18 residues. The trim removed 1 base at V and 1 base at J, leaving 5 bases unmatched. Germline loops: CDR1 LGHDT, CDR2 YNNKEL (reference sequence). The CDR3 spells CASSQGLAGGRAKNIQYF. DNA for the CDR3: TGTGCCAGCAGCCAAGGGCTAGCGGGGGGGCGGGCCAAAAACATTCAGTACTTC.

The chain links TRBV2 to TRBJ1-5; D call uncertain. The CDR3 has 15 amino acids. The V end was cut by 1 base, the J end by 7 bases, with 14 bases between. Looked up from germline, CDR1 is SNHLY and CDR2 is FYNNEI. CDR3 sequence reads: CASSEGSDFVQPQHF. CDR3 bases: TGTGCCAGCAGTGAAGGCAGTGACTTCGTCCAGCCCCAGCATTTT.

This chain connects TRBV6-5 to TRBJ1-2; the match to TRBD1 covers 8 bases. CDR3 size: 13 residues. V lost 7 bases and J lost 3; bases outside the gene matches: 4. Germline V gene sequence: CDR1 MNHEY, CDR2 SVGAGI. CDR3: CASTATGDYGYTF. The CDR3 region has the DNA TGTGCCAGCACTGCGACAGGGGACTATGGCTACACCTTC.

This clone came up once. This sequence joins TRBV6-1 and TRBJ1-3, with D tentatively TRBD1 (6 bases). Germline lookup yields CDR1 MNHNS and CDR2 SASEGT. Between the trimmed V and J ends, which lost 2 bases and 1 base, there was a span of 6 bases. The CDR3 spans 14 residues. For the CDR3, the DNA is TGTGCCAGCAGTGAAACAGGGTCTGGAAACACCATATATTTT. Its translation is CASSETGSGNTIYF.

The chain is built from TRBV3-1 (or the pseudogene TRBV3-2) and TRBJ1-3, with a possible D match to TRBD1 (6 bases). Deletions cut 1 base from V and 0 bases from J, with 16 bases between. CDR3 length: 18 amino acids. In germline, CDR1 is LGHDT, CDR2 YNNKEL (reference sequence). Written as DNA, the CDR3 is TGTGCCAGCAGCCAAGTGGCTTGGGGGGCGAGCTCTGGAAACACCATATATTTT. Translation: CASSQVAWGASSGNTIYF.

In the case of this clone: The sample contains more than one DNA sequence encoding this CDR3. J is TRBJ2-7 and V is TRBV3-1 (or the pseudogene TRBV3-2); TRBD1 agrees at 8 bases. Germline lookup yields CDR1 LGHDT and CDR2 YNNKEL (reference sequence). The V and J ends lost 8 bases and 2 bases, in that order; junction bases with no gene match: 5. This CDR3 has 13 amino acids. In DNA form, the CDR3 reads TGTGCCAGCGGGACAGGTGCAACCTACGAGCAGTACTTC. Translation: CASGTGATYEQYF.

The V gene is TRBV18, the J gene TRBJ1-1; tentative D call: TRBD1 (6 bases). This CDR3 has 15 amino acids. V lost 0 bases to trimming and J lost 0 bases, with 8 bases between them. In germline, CDR1 is KGHSH, CDR2 LQKENI. In DNA, the CDR3 is TGTGCCAGCTCACCACCGGGGGGCTTGAACACTGAAGCTTTCTTT. Protein: CASSPPGGLNTEAFF.

The chain employs TRBV7-9 and TRBJ1-2; 8 nucleotides line up with TRBD1. The CDR3 loop spans 15 amino acids. Germline V gene lookup returns CDR1 SEHNR and CDR2 FQNEAQ (reference sequence). V lost 5 bases to trimming and J lost 6 bases; unmatched junction nucleotides: 11. CDR3 protein: CASSLAGSTGDGYTF. The CDR3 DNA is TGTGCCAGCAGCCTCGCCGGTTCGACAGGGGATGGCTACACCTTC.

This clone was observed a handful of times. The rearrangement links TRBV7-4 to TRBJ2-1, with 7 bases identical to TRBD2. Germline lookup yields CDR1 SGHVT and CDR2 SQSDAQ. CDR3 length equals 15 residues. Trimming took 5 bases from V and 2 from J; bases not matched to a gene: 6. The CDR3 coding sequence is TGTGCCAGCAGCGCCAGCGGGGTGGCCTACAATGAGCAGTTCTTC. This translates into CASSASGVAYNEQFF.

This clone was recorded only once. The chain carries TRBV29-1 and TRBJ2-5; TRBD2 matches 8 bases. The CDR3 totals 11 residues. After removal of 7 bases from V and 4 bases from J, the junction contained 2 bases not matched to a gene. The germline gives CDR1 SQVTM, CDR2 ANQGSEA. The CDR3 bases are TGCAGCGCCGGGACTAGAGAGACCCAGTACTTC. Its protein is CSAGTRETQYF.

The CDR3 here is CAISERTGEKDTQYF. Written as DNA, the CDR3 is TGTGCCATCAGTGAGAGAACAGGGGAAAAAGATACGCAGTATTTT. The genes are TRBV10-3 and TRBJ2-3; TRBD1 agrees at 7 bases. Germline V gene lookup returns CDR1 ENHRY and CDR2 SYGVKD. V dropped 2 bases and J dropped 5; count of bases not matched to a gene: 7. This CDR3 spans 15 amino acids.

This clone was seen just once. The chain is built from TRBV11-2 and TRBJ1-1; D perhaps matches TRBD1 (5 bases). V gave up 3 bases and J gave up 11 bases, with 10 bases separating them. The V gene's germline CDR1 is SGHAT and CDR2 FQNNGV. The length of the CDR3 is 11 residues. The CDR3 DNA sequence: TGTGCCAGCAGCTTTGGGGGTGTTGCTTTCTTT. Its protein product is CASSFGGVAFF. The full variable domain, completed using reference TRBV11-2 and TRBJ1-1, is EAGVAQSPRYKIIEKRQSVAFWCNPISGHATLYWYQQILGQGPKLLIQFQNNGVVDDSQLPKDRFSAERLKGVDSTLKIQPAKLEDSAVYLCASSFGGVAFFGQGTRLTVV.

This rearrangement joins TRBV15 to TRBJ1-1; 9 bases are shared with TRBD1. Germline V CDR1 and CDR2: LNHNV, YYDKDF (reference sequence). This CDR3 contains 15 residues. The J segment lost 2 bases and the V segment lost 3 bases, leaving 4 bases of the junction unmatched. CDR3 sequence reads: CATSSWTGENTEAFF. For the CDR3, the DNA is TGTGCCACCAGCAGTTGGACAGGGGAAAACACTGAAGCTTTCTTT.